This T cell receptor (beta chain) was sequenced for a study of immune evolution from preneoplasia to lung adenocarcinoma. Germline values: CDR1 MNHEY, CDR2 SMNVEV (reference sequence). V was pared by 8 bases and J by 1 base, with 5 bases of the junction left unmatched. The CDR3 loop spans 13 amino acids. Resections took place in Japan or China from about 2014 to 2018. This table comes from immunoSEQ multiplex PCR, and its TCRdb copy is limited to in-frame clones, with some not included. Of a few thousand clones in the sample, 70% to 80% were seen once. The V gene is TRBV27, the J gene TRBJ2-7; TRBD1 aligns across 7 bases. Sequencing input: FFPE adjacent normal lung tissue. The clonotype originates from a person aged 60-79 years with lung adenocarcinoma. The CDR3 DNA reads as TGTGCCAGCTCCAAGGACAGGTCCTACGAGCAGTACTTC. Residues: CASSKDRSYEQYF.